These T cell receptor beta chains were read from a single sample in a study of T cell responses to AZD1222 COVID-19 vaccine. The data were produced by immunoSEQ multiplex PCR, yet TCRdb's version contains in-frame clones alone and is incomplete. The sample contains some 170,000 clones, approximately 87% of which appear only once. The sample here was peripheral blood, taken 28 days after the second AZD1222 dose. The receptors come from an adult who received the AZD1222 COVID-19 vaccine. The CDR3 runs from the conserved cysteine through the conserved F or W. D genes are given only for firm matches. Where a row states a size, it is once, few, many or the class of an expanded clone; other rows omit it.

once | TRBJ1-2 | TRBV5-1 | . | TGCGCCAGCAGCCCGGAGAGGGCCGCCGATGGCTACACCTTC | CASSPERAADGYTF
. | TRBJ1-1 | TRBV27 | . | TGTGCCAGCAGTTTTTCTGAGTCGGCCACTGAAGCTTTCTTT | CASSFSESATEAFF
. | TRBJ1-4 | TRBV7-2 | . | TGTGCCAGCAGCTTATGGGGTGGTGAAAAACTGTTTTTT | CASSLWGGEKLFF
. | TRBJ2-5 | TRBV5-1 | . | TGCGCCAGCAGCTTGGGAAGGGCTAGCGTCCAAGAGACCCAGTACTTC | CASSLGRASVQETQYF
. | TRBJ1-1 | TRBV7-9 | . | TGTGCCAGCAGCTTTAACGGGGGGACTGAAGCTTTCTTT | CASSFNGGTEAFF
. | TRBJ2-7 | TRBV12-5 | TRBD1 | TGTGCTAGTGGTCCCCGACAGGGCTACGAGCAGTACTTC | CASGPRQGYEQYF
. | TRBJ1-1 | TRBV19 | . | TGTGCCAGTAGTATTAAGACAGAAAACACTGAAGCTTTCTTT | CASSIKTENTEAFF
. | TRBJ1-1 | TRBV6-2/TRBV6-3 | . | TGTGCCAGCAGTTACGCGGGCACGAACACTGAAGCTTTCTTT | CASSYAGTNTEAFF
. | TRBJ2-7 | TRBV7-8 | . | TGTGCCAGCAGCTTGCTTCTTGGGACAAGCCGCGACGAGCAGTACTTC | CASSLLLGTSRDEQYF
. | TRBJ1-2 | TRBV2 | TRBD1 | TGTGCCAGCAGTGATTACCGGGACAGGGGTGCGGATGGCTACACCTTC | CASSDYRDRGADGYTF
. | TRBJ1-6 | TRBV18 | TRBD1 | TGTGCCAGCTCACCGACCGGGACAGGGGAGTCACCCCTCCACTTT | CASSPTGTGESPLHF
. | TRBJ1-5 | TRBV30 | . | TGTGCCTGGAGCCCTCAGGGAACCCAGCCCCAGCATTTT | CAWSPQGTQPQHF
. | TRBJ2-7 | TRBV5-1 | . | TGCGCCAGCAGCGATTTTGGGGCCAGGACAAGACCTTACGAGCAGTACTTC | CASSDFGARTRPYEQYF
. | TRBJ1-1 | TRBV27 | . | TGTGCCAGCAGTTTTAGGGCGGGAACTGAAGCTTTCTTT | CASSFRAGTEAFF
. | TRBJ1-4 | TRBV6-5 | TRBD1 | TGTGCCAGCAGACCGGGGACAGGGGGAGAAAAACTGTTTTTT | CASRPGTGGEKLFF
. | TRBJ1-3 | TRBV29-1 | . | TGCAGCGTTTCATATAGCTCTGGAAACACCATATATTTT | CSVSYSSGNTIYF
. | TRBJ1-1 | TRBV3-1/TRBV3-2 | . | TGTGCCAGCAGCCCTACAGTTGGACGGAACACTGAAGCTTTCTTT | CASSPTVGRNTEAFF
. | TRBJ1-2 | TRBV2 | TRBD1 | TGTGCCAGCAGCGGAAGACAGGGCCGCTATGGCTACACCTTC | CASSGRQGRYGYTF
. | TRBJ1-6 | TRBV3-1/TRBV3-2 | . | TGTGCCAGCCACTCGAGCTCCTATAATTCACCCCTCCACTTT | CASHSSSYNSPLHF
. | TRBJ1-1 | TRBV12-3/TRBV12-4 | . | TGTGCCAGCAGTTTGTGGGCCAGGGAAGCTTTCTTT | CASSLWAREAFF
once | TRBJ1-1 | TRBV30 | . | TGTGCCTGGAGCATTACCCTGAACACTGAAGCTTTCTTT | CAWSITLNTEAFF
. | TRBJ2-1 | TRBV7-2 | . | TGTGCCAGCAGCTTAACTTCCATTGAGCAGTTCTTC | CASSLTSIEQFF
. | TRBJ2-2 | TRBV25-1 | . | TGTGCCAGCAGTGATTTCCGGAACACCGGGGAGCTGTTTTTT | CASSDFRNTGELFF
once | TRBJ2-3 | TRBV6-6 | . | TGTGCCAGCGCTATCACAGATACGCAGTATTTT | CASAITDTQYF
. | TRBJ1-2 | TRBV6-6 | . | TGTGCCAGCAGTTCATTGTCACAGGGCCAAGTCTATGGCTACACCTTC | CASSSLSQGQVYGYTF
. | TRBJ2-3 | TRBV11-3 | TRBD2 | TGTGCCAGCAGTCGTCGACTAGCGGGGGGACAGACGACAGATACGCAGTATTTT | CASSRRLAGGQTTDTQYF
once | TRBJ1-3 | TRBV5-1 | . | TGCGCCAGCAGAACAGGGTTAGATGGAAACACCATATATTTT | CASRTGLDGNTIYF
. | TRBJ1-3 | TRBV6-2/TRBV6-3 | . | TGTGCCAGCAGTCGCAGTTCACCTAGCTCTGGAAACACCATATATTTT | CASSRSSPSSGNTIYF
. | TRBJ2-4 | TRBV30 | TRBD2 | TGTGCCTGGAGTGAAGGGAGGGACATTCAGTACTTC | CAWSEGRDIQYF
. | TRBJ2-1 | TRBV3-1/TRBV3-2 | . | TGTGCCAGCAGCCCGGGACAACCAAAGCAGTTCTTC | CASSPGQPKQFF
. | TRBJ1-2 | TRBV4-2 | . | TGTGCCAGCAGCCCGACCGCACAGGGTGATGGCTACACCTTC | CASSPTAQGDGYTF
. | TRBJ1-1 | TRBV6-5 | . | TGTGCCAGCAGTTACGCTAGCGGGGATCACGCTTTCTTT | CASSYASGDHAFF
once | TRBJ1-6 | TRBV7-8 | . | TGTGCCAGCAGCTTAGCGCCAGGGTCACCCCTCCACTTT | CASSLAPGSPLHF
. | TRBJ1-2 | TRBV2 | . | TGTGCCAGCAGTGACTATTGGGATATGGGAGGCTACACCTTC | CASSDYWDMGGYTF
. | TRBJ2-2 | TRBV14 | . | TGTGCCAGCAGTCCACAGGTCTGGGCCGGGGAGCTGTTTTTT | CASSPQVWAGELFF
. | TRBJ1-1 | TRBV3-1/TRBV3-2 | . | TGTGCCAGCAGCCAAGTTGACAGACCTGAAGCTTTCTTT | CASSQVDRPEAFF
. | TRBJ1-5 | TRBV6-5 | . | TGTGCCAGCATTAGGTCCGGGACCGACCAGCCCCAGCATTTT | CASIRSGTDQPQHF
. | TRBJ2-7 | TRBV19 | TRBD1 | TGTGCCAGTAGTATTAGCACAGGGGACTACGAGCAGTACTTC | CASSISTGDYEQYF
once | TRBJ1-3 | TRBV18 | . | TGTGCCAGCTCACCGCTAGAGCCACCTTCGGGAAACACCATATATTTT | CASSPLEPPSGNTIYF
. | TRBJ1-4 | TRBV4-1 | . | TGCGCCAGCAGCCAAGGCGCGTTGAGTCTTAATGAAAAACTGTTTTTT | CASSQGALSLNEKLFF
few | TRBJ1-3 | TRBV5-1 | . | TGCGCCAGCAGCTCCCAGCCAGGGGCTGGAAACACCATATATTTT | CASSSQPGAGNTIYF
. | TRBJ1-1 | TRBV20-1 | . | TGCAGTGCTAAGGGTACTGAAGCTTTCTTT | CSAKGTEAFF
. | TRBJ1-1 | TRBV6-5 | . | TGTGCCAGCAGAAACGGTAGAGGTACTGAAGCTTTCTTT | CASRNGRGTEAFF
. | TRBJ2-7 | TRBV12-3/TRBV12-4 | . | TGTGCCAGCAGCCCGGACAGCTACGAGCAGTACTTC | CASSPDSYEQYF
. | TRBJ2-3 | TRBV7-2 | TRBD2 | TGTGCCAGCAGCCGGACTAGCGGGGGAGATACGCAGTATTTT | CASSRTSGGDTQYF
once | TRBJ1-5 | TRBV30 | . | TGTGCCTGGAGTAACAGAAAAAATCAGCCCCAGCATTTT | CAWSNRKNQPQHF
. | TRBJ1-1 | TRBV7-8 | . | TGTGCCAGCAGCCTTACTATGAACACTGAAGCTTTCTTT | CASSLTMNTEAFF
. | TRBJ2-5 | TRBV4-1 | . | TGCGCCAGCAGCCAAGAGTTAGGGGACTCACAAGAGACCCAGTACTTC | CASSQELGDSQETQYF